This record concerns one TCR beta chain sequence. Its antigen is not identified. Sequencing used immunoSEQ multiplex PCR; TCRdb keeps in-frame clones, though not all of them. The sample includes approximately 1,000,000 clones, approximately 75% seen only once; the top ten take about 0.89%. The sample is drawn from a study of shared clonotypes between healthy human individuals. Study-level findings and limits: Generation probabilities were higher for clonotypes shared across all four sorted-subset donors than for unshared ones. Sorted-subset sequencing, rarefaction showed, was incomplete despite large depth.

CD4+ cells underwent separation, giving CD45RA+ naive and CD45RA-negative memory subsets. The CDR3 loop spans 13 amino acids. Germline CDR1 is LGHNA and CDR2 is YNFKEQ. V dropped 4 bases and J dropped 3 bases, with 10 bases sitting between them. Material for sequencing was memory CD4+ T cells from PBMCs. The subset here: CD45RA-negative fraction. The TCR comes from a man aged 18 to 30 in good health. Some clones in this sample may be carry-over from other donors' samples. The rearrangement uses TRBV4-2 and TRBJ2-7; weak D call: TRBD1 (6 bases). CDR3 residues: CASSLHRDYEQYF. CDR3 sequence (DNA): TGTGCCAGCAGCCTGCACAGGGACTACGAGCAGTACTTC.